This TCR beta chain was sequenced in a study of PD-L1 blockade in urothelial cancer. Across the study: Patients started atezolizumab in 2014, 1,200 mg intravenously every 3 weeks. Most of the roughly 30 patients were men whose urothelial cancer was bladder-origin. Samples of blood were analyzed 3 weeks (second dose) and 6 weeks after treatment start.

TCRdb's table, derived via immunoSEQ multiplex PCR, lists solely in-frame clones and lacks some. The repertoire holds about 88,000 clones, over 90% seen once, with 7.5% to 10% in the top ten. Study-level points and caveats: Better progression-free and overall survival followed lower pretreatment blood clonality.

CDR3 length equals 16 residues. Germline CDR1 SGHTA, CDR2 FQGNSA. V lost 1 base to trimming and J lost 2 bases, with 14 bases between them. As regards this clone: No antigen is known for it.

This chain uses TRBV7-2 with TRBJ1-2; TRBD1 might be the D (6 bases). The sequences come from PBMCs, collected around atezolizumab (anti-PD-L1) treatment. The source is a man between 60 and 75 years old with urothelial cancer. The chain's CDR3 is CASSLEGGGMNYGYTF. CDR3 coding DNA: TGTGCCAGCAGCTTAGAAGGGGGGGGGATGAACTATGGCTACACCTTC. Looking up the rest from reference TRBV7-2 and TRBJ1-2 gives the full variable domain: GAGVSQSPSNKVTEKGKDVELRCDPISGHTALYWYRQSLGQGLEFLIYFQGNSAPDKSGLPSDRFSAERTGGSVSTLTIQRTQQEDSAVYLCASSLEGGGMNYGYTFGSGTRLTVV.